What follows are 29 T cell receptor beta chains derived from one specimen sequenced in a study of T cell responses to AZD1222 COVID-19 vaccine. Method: immunoSEQ multiplex PCR; TCRdb's copy keeps in-frame clones and lacks some. Here the sample spans 120,000 or so clones, approximately 90% being singletons. Source: peripheral blood, taken on day 0 of AZD1222 vaccination. These receptors were collected from an adult in good health.

The chain employs TRBV4-1 and TRBJ1-5; D is possibly TRBD1 (5 bases). This CDR3 has 14 residues. The germline V gene has CDR1 MGHRA and CDR2 YSYEKL. The V end was cut by 4 bases, the J end by 4 bases, with 11 bases between. The CDR3 region is CASSRPGSNQPQHF. The CDR3 bases are TGCGCCAGCAGCCGTCCAGGGTCGAATCAGCCCCAGCATTTT.

The chain carries TRBV6-6 and TRBJ2-2; no reliable D call. Germline CDR1 reads MNHNY; CDR2 reads SVGAGI (reference sequence). V was cut by 6 bases and J by 3 bases, with 8 bases left in between. This CDR3 contains 13 residues. This chain's CDR3 is CASRPGYTGELFF. CDR3 nucleotides: TGTGCCAGCAGACCGGGTTACACCGGGGAGCTGTTTTTT.

This chain connects TRBV7-9 to TRBJ2-7; 7 nucleotides agree with TRBD2. CDR3 length: 14 amino acids. Looked up from germline, CDR1 is SEHNR and CDR2 is FQNEAQ (reference sequence). V dropped 3 bases and J dropped 3; count of bases not matched to a gene: 5. In DNA, the CDR3 is TGTGCCAGCAGCTTCGGGGGGTCGGGCTACGAGCAGTACTTC. Amino acid sequence: CASSFGGSGYEQYF.

V usage is TRBV10-2 and J usage is TRBJ1-5; D is unresolved. Trimming stripped 1 base from V and 6 bases from J, with 7 bases between. Germline-derived CDR1 and CDR2 are WSHSY and SAAADI. The CDR3 runs to 13 residues. The CDR3 loop reads CASSEFSPQPQHF. As DNA, the CDR3 is TGCGCCAGCAGTGAGTTCAGCCCTCAGCCCCAGCATTTT.

The sample holds a few counts of this clone. V usage is TRBV11-2 and J usage is TRBJ2-5; D is perhaps TRBD1 (6 bases). CDR1 is SGHAT, CDR2 FQNNGV, per germline. V lost 1 base, J lost 4 bases, and 16 bases lay in between. The CDR3 consists of 16 residues. The CDR3: CASSLGLDSLLETQYF. The CDR3 region has the DNA TGTGCCAGCAGCTTAGGATTGGACAGCCTTTTAGAGACCCAGTACTTC.

The CDR3 loop is CASSSPGQGSYEQYF. The CDR3 bases are TGTGCCAGCTCTTCACCGGGACAGGGGTCCTACGAGCAGTACTTC. This chain uses TRBV5-4 with TRBJ2-7; 10 bases line up with TRBD1. V lost 7 bases and J lost 1; bases outside the gene matches: 8. The CDR3 is made up of 15 amino acids. Germline lookup yields CDR1 SGHNT and CDR2 YYREEE (reference sequence).

J is TRBJ2-7 and V is TRBV6-2 or TRBV6-3, with D possibly TRBD2 on 5 matching bases. Trimming removed 6 bases at V and 8 bases at J, with 14 bases between. The length of the CDR3 is 12 residues. Germline values: CDR1 MNHEY, CDR2 SVGEGT. CDR3 sequence: CASSPLDFKQYF. The CDR3 coding sequence is TGTGCCAGCAGCCCACTAGATTTTAAGCAGTACTTC.

The V call is TRBV7-9, the J call TRBJ1-2, with 10 bases matching TRBD1. Germline trimming cut 3 bases from V and 0 bases from J; bases unmatched to any gene: 13. This CDR3 has 19 residues. In germline, CDR1 is SEHNR, CDR2 FQNEAQ (reference sequence). CDR3 nucleotides: TGTGCCAGCAGCTTCGCCGGGACAGGGGCCGTGCTAGCTAACTATGGCTACACCTTC. Its translation: CASSFAGTGAVLANYGYTF.

The V gene is TRBV18, the J gene TRBJ1-5; no firm D call. This CDR3 has 13 amino acids. V was trimmed by 6 bases and J by 0 bases, leaving 6 bases between them. The germline CDR1 and CDR2 sequences are KGHSH and LQKENI. The CDR3 nucleotides are TGTGCCAGCTCGTGGGATAGCAATCAGCCCCAGCATTTT. Translated: CASSWDSNQPQHF. The full variable domain, in which reference TRBV18 and TRBJ1-5 provide the parts outside the CDR3, is NAGVMQNPRHLVRRRGQEARLRCSPMKGHSHVYWYRQLPEEGLKFMVYLQKENIIDESGMPKERFSAEFPKEGPSILRIQQVVRGDSAAYFCASSWDSNQPQHFGDGTRLSIL.

This chain uses TRBV24-1 with TRBJ2-1; the match to TRBD2 covers 9 bases. This CDR3 contains 14 residues. CDR1 and CDR2 (germline): KGHDR, SFDVKD. With 9 bases clipped from V and 5 bases from J, the junction kept 7 bases outside the gene matches. CDR3 sequence (DNA): TGTGCCACCTGGGGACTAGCTCCCAACAATGAGCAGTTCTTC. Translation gives CATWGLAPNNEQFF.

The V gene is TRBV29-1, the J gene TRBJ2-1; D is ambiguous. The length of the CDR3 is 14 residues. V was clipped by 0 bases and J by 5 bases, with 11 bases between them. Germline CDR1 is SQVTM and CDR2 is ANQGSEA. CDR3 DNA: TGCAGCGTTGAAGATCGAAACAGAGACAATGAGCAGTTCTTC. Its protein is CSVEDRNRDNEQFF.

The chain links TRBV28 to TRBJ1-2; 7 nucleotides agree with TRBD1. CDR3 length: 14 residues. Unmatched junction bases numbered 3, after V lost 3 bases and J lost 2 bases. Germline lookup yields CDR1 MDHEN and CDR2 SYDVKM. CDR3 nucleotides: TGTGCCAGCAGTTTTGCAGGGGGAAACTATGGCTACACCTTC. This gives the protein CASSFAGGNYGYTF.

V gene TRBV18 combines with J gene TRBJ2-2, with D hard to call. This CDR3 contains 14 residues. V dropped 3 bases and J dropped 6 bases, with 11 bases sitting between them. Per germline, CDR1 KGHSH and CDR2 LQKENI. The CDR3: CASSPLESAGELFF. CDR3 bases: TGTGCCAGCTCACCCCTCGAGAGCGCCGGGGAGCTGTTTTTT.

The chain links TRBV5-4 to TRBJ1-2; 7 bases agree with TRBD1. Germline lookup yields CDR1 SGHNT and CDR2 YYREEE (reference sequence). The CDR3 sequence is 15 residues long. The junction had 6 bases not matched to a gene; V was cut back by 4 bases and J by 0 bases. This chain's CDR3 is CASSGNRGTNYGYTF. The CDR3, as DNA: TGTGCCAGCAGCGGCAACAGGGGAACTAACTATGGCTACACCTTC.

The chain carries TRBV28 and TRBJ1-4; perhaps TRBD1 as D (5 bases). This CDR3 is built from 15 residues. Germline assignment: CDR1 MDHEN and CDR2 SYDVKM. With 5 bases removed from V and 4 bases from J, the gap between germline ends came to 14 bases. The DNA of the CDR3 is TGTGCCAGCAGTACCACTGGGGACGGTAATGAAAAACTGTTTTTT. This translates into CASSTTGDGNEKLFF.

This chain uses TRBV30 with TRBJ2-5, with D perhaps TRBD2 (7 bases). The CDR3 covers 10 residues. Germline V gives CDR1 GTSNPN, CDR2 SVGIG (reference sequence). Trimming shortened V by 8 bases and J by 5 bases, and 9 bases separated the two germline ends. This chain's CDR3 is CAGGAETQYF. The DNA of the CDR3 is TGTGCCGGGGGGGCGGAGACCCAGTACTTC.

This chain's CDR3 is CASSLVPGNQPQHF. The DNA for the CDR3 is TGTGCCAGCAGCTTAGTCCCGGGCAATCAGCCCCAGCATTTT. The V call is TRBV11-2, the J call TRBJ1-5, with D unclear. V was cut by 1 base and J by 2 bases, with 6 bases left in between. Germline V gene data show CDR1 as SGHAT and CDR2 as FQNNGV. CDR3 length equals 14 residues.

This chain links TRBV30 with TRBJ2-7, with 9 bases lining up with TRBD1. V lost 4 bases and J lost 3; bases outside the gene matches: 7. This CDR3 spans 14 amino acids. CDR1 GTSNPN and CDR2 SVGIG come from the germline V gene (reference sequence). CDR3 DNA: TGTGCCTGGACCCCGGGACAGGGTAACTACGAGCAGTACTTC. It yields the protein CAWTPGQGNYEQYF.

This clone occurred once. This chain connects TRBV7-9 to TRBJ2-1, with D hard to call. The CDR3 is 13 amino acids. Trimming shortened V by 1 base and J by 12 bases, and 13 bases separated the two germline ends. Germline assignment: CDR1 SEHNR and CDR2 FQNEAQ (reference sequence). The CDR3 loop is CASSLDPLRGQFF. The CDR3 region has the DNA TGTGCCAGCAGCTTAGACCCCCTACGAGGGCAGTTCTTC.

The chain recombines TRBV27 with TRBJ2-7, with 7 bases identical to TRBD2. Germline CDR1 MNHEY, CDR2 SMNVEV (reference sequence). The V gene end was trimmed by 2 bases and the J gene end by 6 bases; junction bases not matched to a gene: 7. This CDR3 has 14 residues. DNA for the CDR3: TGTGCCAGCAGTTTAGGGGGAGGGCCCTTCGAGCAGTACTTC. It yields the protein CASSLGGGPFEQYF.

The chain uses TRBV5-5 and TRBJ2-5; TRBD1 matches 7 bases. V dropped 3 bases and J dropped 4; count of bases not matched to a gene: 9. CDR3 length: 15 residues. Germline lookup yields CDR1 SGHKS and CDR2 YYEKEE (reference sequence). The CDR3 region has the DNA TGTGCCAGCAGCTCGGGACAGCAGATCCCAGAGACCCAGTACTTC. It yields the protein CASSSGQQIPETQYF.

The rearrangement uses TRBV19 and TRBJ2-5, with D unresolved. V was shortened by 1 base and J by 5 bases, with 11 bases between the two germline ends. CDR3 length: 14 amino acids. Germline V gives CDR1 LNHDA, CDR2 SQIVND (reference sequence). In DNA form, the CDR3 reads TGTGCCAGTAGTATAGGGCCGGGTTTGGAGACCCAGTACTTC. Its protein product is CASSIGPGLETQYF. Using reference TRBV19 and TRBJ2-5 for the parts outside the CDR3, the full variable domain is DGGITQSPKYLFRKEGQNVTLSCEQNLNHDAMYWYRQDPGQGLRLIYYSQIVNDFQKGDIAEGYSVSREKKESFPLTVTSAQKNPTAFYLCASSIGPGLETQYFGPGTRLLVL.

The chain has TRBV5-4 and TRBJ2-1, with a tentative D call TRBD1 (5 bases). Per the germline V gene, CDR1 is SGHNT and CDR2 is YYREEE (reference sequence). The CDR3 contains 15 residues. V dropped 3 bases and J dropped 4 bases, with 14 bases sitting between them. CDR3 nucleotides: TGTGCCAGCAGCTACTCGCCAACAGGTTACAATGAGCAGTTCTTC. It codes for CASSYSPTGYNEQFF.

The V and J genes are TRBV5-4 and TRBJ1-1; D gene ambiguous. V lost 2 bases to trimming and J lost 1 base, with 9 bases between them. From germline, CDR1 is SGHNT and CDR2 YYREEE (reference sequence). This CDR3 has 14 amino acids. The DNA for the CDR3 is TGTGCCAGCAGCTTCGGGCAGACGAACACTGAAGCTTTCTTT. Its protein product is CASSFGQTNTEAFF.

The gene calls are TRBV28 and TRBJ2-1, with 11 bases identical to TRBD2. V trimming: 5 bases; J trimming: 5 bases; junction bases outside the gene matches: 5. Germline-derived CDR1 and CDR2 are MDHEN and SYDVKM. The CDR3 is 15 residues long. CDR3 nucleotide sequence: TGTGCCAGCAGTGCGGGGACTAGCGGCAACAATGAGCAGTTCTTC. This translates into CASSAGTSGNNEQFF.

This sequence joins TRBV5-1 and TRBJ2-5, with 11 bases that match TRBD2. The CDR3 consists of 16 residues. V lost 4 bases to trimming and J lost 3 bases; unmatched junction nucleotides: 8. CDR1 is SGHRS, CDR2 YFSETQ, per germline. CDR3: CASSLLGTSGKETQYF. CDR3 sequence (DNA): TGCGCCAGCAGCCTGCTGGGGACTAGCGGAAAAGAGACCCAGTACTTC. Combining the CDR3 with reference TRBV5-1 and TRBJ2-5 gives the whole variable domain KAGVTQTPRYLIKTRGQQVTLSCSPISGHRSVSWYQQTPGQGLQFLFEYFSETQRNKGNFPGRFSGRQFSNSRSEMNVSTLELGDSALYLCASSLLGTSGKETQYFGPGTRLLVL.

This clone appeared a single time. This chain connects TRBV7-8 to TRBJ1-2; D is ambiguous. V dropped 0 bases and J dropped 8 bases, with 10 bases sitting between them. The CDR3 length is 13 residues. Germline CDR1 SGHVS, CDR2 FQNEAQ. The CDR3 loop reads CASSLATTYGYTF. The CDR3 region has the DNA TGTGCCAGCAGCTTAGCGACGACCTACGGCTACACCTTC.

The V and J genes are TRBV2 and TRBJ2-3; D is perhaps TRBD2 (6 bases). Trimming cost V 8 bases and J 0 bases, with 15 bases left between them. CDR3 length: 15 residues. Germline CDR1 SNHLY, CDR2 FYNNEI. The chain's CDR3 is CASVFVGGSTDTQYF. CDR3 in DNA: TGTGCCAGCGTTTTTGTGGGAGGTAGCACAGATACGCAGTATTTT.

The chain has TRBV19 and TRBJ2-4; D is unclear. The germline gives CDR1 LNHDA, CDR2 SQIVND (reference sequence). The CDR3 covers 15 residues. V was trimmed by 4 bases and J by 0 bases, leaving 10 bases between them. In DNA, the CDR3 is TGTGCCAGTAGTACTAGATCGCTAGCCAAAAACATTCAGTACTTC. As protein: CASSTRSLAKNIQYF.